This section outlines one T cell receptor (beta chain) sequence together with its context. What this receptor recognizes is not known. Per-base quality was not reported, and no clone a single base away is much larger than it. This entry comes from a study of T cell repertoires and HLA-DP antigens (dated by TCRdb to between 2017 and 2018). Study-wide context: Using HeLa cells transduced to present allogeneic HLA-DP, the study set up an in vitro model of CD4+ T cell alloreactivity. The average DNA input was approximately 220 ng for sorted CD137+CD4+ samples versus approximately 1,100 ng for pre-culture CD4+ samples. Compared with self, one alloantigen differed at one amino acid in the peptide-binding groove and the other differed at under 11, modelling structurally similar versus dissimilar alloantigens. Of the three donors, two were male and one was female, with ages ranging from the 18-to-29 band to the 60-to-69 band. Findings and caveats that apply to the study as a whole: Similar clonality (about 0.41) was observed for sorted CD137+ cells against both alloantigens, and this clonality was much higher than that observed in pre-culture samples (around 0.04). Separate analysis of naive and memory CD4+ repertoires was not performed. Clones undetected before culture had an average cumulative frequency of approximately 37% against one allele and about 51% against the other. Limitations were identified as the inclusion of only a few donors, the use of a non-physiological HeLa antigen-presenting system, and the use of total CD4+ responder cells.

The immunoSEQ multiplex PCR, with forward primers for 54 TRBV segments and reverse primers for 13 TRBJ segments, was used to amplify TCRB CDR3 regions. Deep resolution, with a target of 150,000 to 200,000 T cell genomes, was applied to the sequencing of pre-culture CD4+ samples. Amplicons were sequenced on an Illumina HiSeq System, producing 87 bp reads covering the CDR3. Turning to the authors' computational methods: Reads were corrected for PCR and sequencing errors, and CDR3 regions were defined by alignment to IMGT reference sequences. Synthetic template pools were used to estimate counts of templates and unique rearrangements. Clonality was computed by subtracting Pielou's evenness from 1. The Daley-Smith estimator was used to estimate richness. Morisita's index was used to measure repertoire overlap. Clones found in cultured samples but undetected in the pre-culture repertoire of the corresponding donor were defined as low-abundance clones. The immuneACCESS repertoire file appears here via TCRdb, limited to in-frame rearrangements. These files lack a portion of the clones; in checked studies, under half of the deficit traces to unresolved V genes, and the cause of the others is not known. From that table come the V and J calls and clone size; the DNA was used to work out D and trimming. The sample includes fewer than 95,000 clones, with around nine tenths observed a single time. About 1.7% of the sample is held by the ten biggest clonotypes.

Magnetic bead negative selection was used to isolate untouched CD4+ T cells from Ficoll-separated PBMC, with purity averaging approximately 98%. Untouched CD4+ T cells were isolated with magnetic beads from Ficoll-separated PBMC, and a purity of 95% to 98% was reached with negligible CD8+ contamination. Donors were three healthy blood donors whose buffy coats supplied peripheral blood mononuclear cells. CMV seronegative status was shared by all three donors. The DNeasy Blood & Tissue Kit was used to extract genomic DNA. Genomic DNA from sorted CD137+CD4+ cells and from pre-culture CD4+ baseline samples of each subject was subjected to TCRB sequencing. The receptor was derived from a man over 45 in good health and CMV-seronegative. Sequencing was carried out using CD4+ T cells from PBMCs.

The sequence in DNA is TGTGCCAGCAGCCTCCCGCGGGGGGGGGCAGTTGAGCAGTTCTTC. It specifies CASSLPRGGAVEQFF. The V and J genes are TRBV11-2 and TRBJ2-1; the junction holds 9 bases that match TRBD2. V is pruned by 5 bases and J by 9 bases, leaving 11 bases of the junction without a gene match. CDR3 length: 15 amino acids, cysteine to phenylalanine. The entry retains the CDR3 DNA only, 45 bases that are in frame from base 1. CDR1 and CDR2 were assigned from the germline V gene as SGHAT and FQNNGV.